Shown below are 2 T cell receptor beta chains from a single sample sequenced in a study of radiation and T cells in renal cell carcinoma. Clones were read by immunoSEQ multiplex PCR, and TCRdb kept only the in-frame ones, dropping some. Among 130,000 to 150,000 clones listed, about 88% were seen once. Time point: baseline pretreatment blood. Described treatment: 15 Gy SBRT to primary tumor, nephrectomy 4 weeks later. Sequencing was performed on blood, taken from a patient whose treatment included radiotherapy and nephrectomy. All receptors derive from a woman in her 70s with renal cell carcinoma.

In regard to this clone: In the same sample, other DNA sequences code for this CDR3. V gene TRBV14 combines with J gene TRBJ2-5; D is unclear. V lost 1 base and J 4 bases, leaving 10 bases between the germline ends. The CDR3 covers 14 residues. Germline V CDR1 and CDR2: SGHDN, FVKESK. CDR3 coding DNA: TGTGCCAGCAGCCAAGGGTTAGCCGGAGAGACCCAGTACTTC. Its translation is CASSQGLAGETQYF.

V usage is TRBV5-6 and J usage is TRBJ2-6, with D tentatively TRBD1 (5 bases). This CDR3 is 16 amino acids long. CDR1 SGHDT and CDR2 YYEEEE come from the germline V gene. The V gene lost 1 base and the J gene lost 0 bases, with 8 bases spanning the gap. DNA of the CDR3: TGTGCCAGCAGCTTGAATAGGGGCTCTGGGGCCAACGTCCTGACTTTC. This translates into CASSLNRGSGANVLTF.